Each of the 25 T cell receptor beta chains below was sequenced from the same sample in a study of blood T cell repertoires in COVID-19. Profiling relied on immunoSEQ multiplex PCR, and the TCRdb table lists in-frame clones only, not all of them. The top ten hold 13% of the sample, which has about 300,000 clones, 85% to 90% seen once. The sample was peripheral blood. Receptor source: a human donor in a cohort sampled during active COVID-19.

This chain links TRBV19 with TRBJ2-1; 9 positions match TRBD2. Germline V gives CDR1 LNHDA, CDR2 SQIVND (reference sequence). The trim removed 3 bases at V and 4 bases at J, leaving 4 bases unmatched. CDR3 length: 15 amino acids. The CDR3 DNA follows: TGTGCCAGTAGTATTCTAAGCGGGGGGTACAATGAGCAGTTCTTC. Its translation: CASSILSGGYNEQFF.

CDR3 region: CASSIQAYQPQHF. In DNA, the CDR3 is TGTGCCAGTAGTATACAGGCCTATCAGCCCCAGCATTTT. V is TRBV19 and J is TRBJ1-5; the D is unclear. Germline assignment: CDR1 LNHDA and CDR2 SQIVND (reference sequence). Trimming took 2 bases from V and 5 from J, leaving 7 bases between them. The CDR3 has 13 residues.

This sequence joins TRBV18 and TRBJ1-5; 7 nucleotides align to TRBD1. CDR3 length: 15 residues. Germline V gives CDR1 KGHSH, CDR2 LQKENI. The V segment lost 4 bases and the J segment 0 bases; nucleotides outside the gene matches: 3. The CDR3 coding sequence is TGTGCCAGCTCACGAGGACAGGCTAGCAATCAGCCCCAGCATTTT. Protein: CASSRGQASNQPQHF.

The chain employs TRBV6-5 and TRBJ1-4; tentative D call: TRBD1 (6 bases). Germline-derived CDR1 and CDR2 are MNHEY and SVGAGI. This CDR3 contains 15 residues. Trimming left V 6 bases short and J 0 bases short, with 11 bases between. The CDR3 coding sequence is TGTGCCAGCAGGGGGGGGCCGTCAACTAATGAAAAACTGTTTTTT. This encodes CASRGGPSTNEKLFF.

The CDR3 nucleotides are TGTGCCAGCAGTAAGACTAGCATAGGGGAGCAGTACTTC. It is translated as CASSKTSIGEQYF. The chain carries TRBV27 and TRBJ2-7, with 7 bases matching TRBD2. Looked up from germline, CDR1 is MNHEY and CDR2 is SMNVEV (reference sequence). V shed 5 bases and J 7 bases; nucleotides not matched to a gene: 8. The CDR3 consists of 13 residues.

The CDR3 nucleotides read TGTGCCAGCACGTCCGGGGTTAGAACCGGGGAGCTGTTTTTT. It translates to CASTSGVRTGELFF. The J gene is TRBJ2-2, the V gene TRBV18; D possibly corresponds to TRBD2 (5 bases). Deletions cut 8 bases from V and 5 bases from J, with 15 bases between. Germline V gene lookup returns CDR1 KGHSH and CDR2 LQKENI. There are 14 residues in the CDR3.

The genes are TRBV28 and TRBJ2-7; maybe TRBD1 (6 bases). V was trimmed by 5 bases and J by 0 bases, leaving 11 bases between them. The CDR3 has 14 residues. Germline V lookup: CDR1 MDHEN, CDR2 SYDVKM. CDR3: CASSITGYSYEQYF. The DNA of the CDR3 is TGTGCCAGCAGTATCACAGGGTACTCCTACGAGCAGTACTTC.

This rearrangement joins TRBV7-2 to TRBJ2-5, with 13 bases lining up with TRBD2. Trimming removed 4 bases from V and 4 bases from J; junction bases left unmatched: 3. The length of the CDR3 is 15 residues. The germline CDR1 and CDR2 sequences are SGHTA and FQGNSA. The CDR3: CASSYGLAGVETQYF. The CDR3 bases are TGTGCCAGCAGCTACGGACTAGCGGGAGTAGAGACCCAGTACTTC.

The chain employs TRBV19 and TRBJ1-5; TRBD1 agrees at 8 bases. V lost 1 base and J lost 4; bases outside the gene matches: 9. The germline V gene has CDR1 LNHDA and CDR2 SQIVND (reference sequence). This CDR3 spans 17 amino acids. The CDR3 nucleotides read TGTGCCAGTAGTATAGGCGCAACAGGGGGTTGGAATCAGCCCCAGCATTTT. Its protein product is CASSIGATGGWNQPQHF. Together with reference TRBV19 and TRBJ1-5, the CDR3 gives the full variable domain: DGGITQSPKYLFRKEGQNVTLSCEQNLNHDAMYWYRQDPGQGLRLIYYSQIVNDFQKGDIAEGYSVSREKKESFPLTVTSAQKNPTAFYLCASSIGATGGWNQPQHFGDGTRLSIL.

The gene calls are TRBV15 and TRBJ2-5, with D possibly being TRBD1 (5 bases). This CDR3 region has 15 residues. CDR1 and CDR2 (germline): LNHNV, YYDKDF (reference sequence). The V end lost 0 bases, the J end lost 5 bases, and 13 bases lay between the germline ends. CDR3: CATSREQGLAETQYF. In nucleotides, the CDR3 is TGTGCCACCAGCAGAGAGCAGGGTTTGGCGGAGACCCAGTACTTC.

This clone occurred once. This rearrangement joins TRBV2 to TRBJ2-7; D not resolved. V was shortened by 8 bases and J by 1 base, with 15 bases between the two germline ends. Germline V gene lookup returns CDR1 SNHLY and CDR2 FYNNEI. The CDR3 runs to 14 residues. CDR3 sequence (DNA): TGTGCCAGCGGTGTTTCGAGATTGTCCTACGAGCAGTACTTC. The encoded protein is CASGVSRLSYEQYF.

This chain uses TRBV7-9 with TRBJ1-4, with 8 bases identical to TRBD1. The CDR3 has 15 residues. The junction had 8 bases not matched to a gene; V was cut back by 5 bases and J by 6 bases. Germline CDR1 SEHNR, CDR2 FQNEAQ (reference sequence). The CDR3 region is CASSPDRGTDEKLFF. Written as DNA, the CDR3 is TGTGCCAGCAGCCCCGACAGGGGTACCGATGAAAAACTGTTTTTT.

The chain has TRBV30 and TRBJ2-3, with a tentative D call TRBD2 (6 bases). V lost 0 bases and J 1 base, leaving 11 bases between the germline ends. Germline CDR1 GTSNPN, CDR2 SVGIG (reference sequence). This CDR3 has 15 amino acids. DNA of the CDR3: TGTGCCTGGAGTGTAGGAGGGATTCGCACAGATACGCAGTATTTT. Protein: CAWSVGGIRTDTQYF. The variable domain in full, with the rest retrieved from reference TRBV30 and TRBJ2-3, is SQTIHQWPATLVQPVGSPLSLECTVEGTSNPNLYWYRQAAGRGLQLLFYSVGIGQISSEVPQNLSASRPQDRQFILSSKKLLLSDSGFYLCAWSVGGIRTDTQYFGPGTRLTVL.

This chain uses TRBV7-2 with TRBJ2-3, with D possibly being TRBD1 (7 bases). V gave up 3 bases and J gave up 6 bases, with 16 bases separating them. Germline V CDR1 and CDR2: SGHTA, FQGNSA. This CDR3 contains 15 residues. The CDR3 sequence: CASSFNTGAGDTQYF. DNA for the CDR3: TGTGCCAGCAGCTTTAATACAGGGGCGGGGGATACGCAGTATTTT.

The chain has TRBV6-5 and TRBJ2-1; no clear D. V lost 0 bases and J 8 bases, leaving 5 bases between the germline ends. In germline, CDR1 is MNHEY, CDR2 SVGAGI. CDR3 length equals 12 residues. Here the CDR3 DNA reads TGTGCCAGCAGTTACTCTCCGGATGAGCAGTTCTTC. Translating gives CASSYSPDEQFF.

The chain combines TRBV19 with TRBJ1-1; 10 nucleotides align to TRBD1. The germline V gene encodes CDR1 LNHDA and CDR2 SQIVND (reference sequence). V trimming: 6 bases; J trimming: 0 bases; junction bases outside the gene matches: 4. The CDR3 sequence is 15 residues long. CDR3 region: CASSRQGALNTEAFF. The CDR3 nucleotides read TGTGCCAGTAGCCGACAGGGGGCTTTGAACACTGAAGCTTTCTTT.

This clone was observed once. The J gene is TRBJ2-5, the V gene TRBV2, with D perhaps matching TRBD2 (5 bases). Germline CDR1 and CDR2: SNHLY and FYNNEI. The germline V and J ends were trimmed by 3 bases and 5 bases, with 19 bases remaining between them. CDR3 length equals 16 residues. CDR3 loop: CASSERVGGYRETQYF. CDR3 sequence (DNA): TGTGCCAGCAGTGAGAGGGTCGGAGGCTATAGGGAGACCCAGTACTTC.

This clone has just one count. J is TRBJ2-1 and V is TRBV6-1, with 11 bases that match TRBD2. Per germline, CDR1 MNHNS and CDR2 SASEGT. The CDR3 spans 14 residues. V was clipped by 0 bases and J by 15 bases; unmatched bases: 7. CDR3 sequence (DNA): TGTGCCAGCAGTGAAGCTGTAGCGGGAGGGCCCTTGTTCTTC. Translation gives CASSEAVAGGPLFF.

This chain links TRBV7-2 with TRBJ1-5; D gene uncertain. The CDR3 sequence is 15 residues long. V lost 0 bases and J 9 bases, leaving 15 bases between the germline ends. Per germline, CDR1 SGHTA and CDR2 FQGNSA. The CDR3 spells CASSLATAPPMPQHF. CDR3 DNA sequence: TGTGCCAGCAGCTTAGCGACTGCACCACCCATGCCCCAGCATTTT.

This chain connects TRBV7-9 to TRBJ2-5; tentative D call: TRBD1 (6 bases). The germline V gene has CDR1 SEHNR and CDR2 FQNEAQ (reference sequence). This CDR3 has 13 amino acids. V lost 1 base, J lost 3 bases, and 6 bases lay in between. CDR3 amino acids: CASSLDREETQYF. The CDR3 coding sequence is TGTGCCAGCAGCTTAGACAGGGAAGAGACCCAGTACTTC.

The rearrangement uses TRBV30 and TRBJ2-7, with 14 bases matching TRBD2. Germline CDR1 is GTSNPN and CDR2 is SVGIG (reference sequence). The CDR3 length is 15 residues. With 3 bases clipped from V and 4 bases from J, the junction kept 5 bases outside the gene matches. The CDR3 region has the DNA TGTGCCTGGAGGGCCGGGACTAGCGGGAGTTACGAGCAGTACTTC. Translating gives CAWRAGTSGSYEQYF. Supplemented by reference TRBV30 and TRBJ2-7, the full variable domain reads SQTIHQWPATLVQPVGSPLSLECTVEGTSNPNLYWYRQAAGRGLQLLFYSVGIGQISSEVPQNLSASRPQDRQFILSSKKLLLSDSGFYLCAWRAGTSGSYEQYFGPGTRLTVT.

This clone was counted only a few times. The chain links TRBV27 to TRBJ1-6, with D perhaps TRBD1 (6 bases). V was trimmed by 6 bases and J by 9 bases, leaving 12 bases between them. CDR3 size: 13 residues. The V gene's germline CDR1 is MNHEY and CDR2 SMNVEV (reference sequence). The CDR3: CASRRQVTSPLHF. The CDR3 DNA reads TGTGCCAGCAGACGACAGGTGACTTCACCCCTCCACTTT.

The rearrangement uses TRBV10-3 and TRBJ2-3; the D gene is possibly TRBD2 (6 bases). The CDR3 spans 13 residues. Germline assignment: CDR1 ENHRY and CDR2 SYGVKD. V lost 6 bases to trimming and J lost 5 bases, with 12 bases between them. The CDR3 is CAIRDTGGDTQYF. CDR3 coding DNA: TGTGCCATCAGGGATACCGGGGGAGATACGCAGTATTTT.

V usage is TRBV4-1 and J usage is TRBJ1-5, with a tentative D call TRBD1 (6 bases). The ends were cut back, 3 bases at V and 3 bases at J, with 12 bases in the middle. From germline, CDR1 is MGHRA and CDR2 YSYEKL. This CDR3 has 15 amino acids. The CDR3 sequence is CASSHADSFNQPQHF. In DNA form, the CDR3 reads TGCGCCAGCAGCCATGCGGACAGCTTCAATCAGCCCCAGCATTTT.

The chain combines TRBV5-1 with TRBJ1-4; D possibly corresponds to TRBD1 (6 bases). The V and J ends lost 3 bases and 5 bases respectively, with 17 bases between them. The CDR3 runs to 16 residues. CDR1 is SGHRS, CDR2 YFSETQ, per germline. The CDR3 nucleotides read TGCGCCAGCAGCTCGGGACATTCGACCCGAAATGAAAAACTGTTTTTT. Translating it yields CASSSGHSTRNEKLFF. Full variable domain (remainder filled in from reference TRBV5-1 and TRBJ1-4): KAGVTQTPRYLIKTRGQQVTLSCSPISGHRSVSWYQQTPGQGLQFLFEYFSETQRNKGNFPGRFSGRQFSNSRSEMNVSTLELGDSALYLCASSSGHSTRNEKLFFGSGTQLSVL.